The next 14 T cell receptor beta chains were all read from a single sample in a study of T cell changes during pregnancy in multiple sclerosis. Method: immunoSEQ multiplex PCR; TCRdb's copy keeps in-frame clones and lacks some. The sample includes about 34,000 clones, roughly 93% of them seen just once. The specimen was peripheral blood, collected in the second trimester of pregnancy. All receptors derive from a female donor in good health, enrolled as a control in a pregnancy study.

This sequence joins TRBV7-2 and TRBJ2-7; 10 nucleotides match TRBD1. The CDR3 sequence is 15 residues long. Per germline, CDR1 SGHTA and CDR2 FQGNSA. Trimming took 5 bases from V and 1 from J; bases not matched to a gene: 5. CDR3 sequence reads: CASSPGGQGSYEQYF. As DNA, the CDR3 is TGTGCCAGCAGCCCAGGGGGACAGGGGTCCTACGAGCAGTACTTC.

For the CDR3, the DNA is TGTGCCAGCAGTCCAGGGGGCTACGGGGAGCTGTTTTTT. Its protein is CASSPGGYGELFF. V and J are TRBV28 and TRBJ2-2, with TRBD1 identical over 8 bases. CDR1 MDHEN and CDR2 SYDVKM come from the germline V gene. This CDR3 is built from 13 residues. J gave up 7 bases and V 5 bases, and 3 bases lay outside the gene matches.

The V call is TRBV6-5, the J call TRBJ1-4; 9 bases are a match to TRBD1. V was clipped by 6 bases and J by 7 bases; unmatched bases: 6. The germline CDR1 and CDR2 sequences are MNHEY and SVGAGI. The CDR3 has 14 amino acids. The CDR3 DNA reads as TGTGCCAGCAGCTTGACAGGGGGAGGTGAAAAACTGTTTTTT. Protein sequence: CASSLTGGGEKLFF.

The chain employs TRBV6-4 and TRBJ2-1; possible D gene TRBD1, 6 bases. The CDR3 contains 13 residues. Germline V CDR1 and CDR2: MRHNA, SNTAGT. V was trimmed by 2 bases and J by 10 bases, leaving 12 bases between them. Here the CDR3 reads CASSDGSTGEQFF. The CDR3 DNA is TGTGCCAGCAGTGACGGGAGTACAGGGGAGCAGTTCTTC.

The rearrangement joins TRBV6-1 to TRBJ1-5, with 7 bases lining up with TRBD1. The CDR3 length is 15 residues. V dropped 4 bases and J dropped 2; count of bases not matched to a gene: 5. Per the germline V gene, CDR1 is MNHNS and CDR2 is SASEGT. The CDR3 loop reads CASSGDQGGNQPQHF. The CDR3, as DNA: TGTGCCAGCAGTGGCGACCAGGGGGGCAATCAGCCCCAGCATTTT.

The chain is built from TRBV18 and TRBJ2-5; 11 positions agree with TRBD2. V lost 5 bases to trimming and J lost 5 bases; unmatched junction nucleotides: 13. The CDR3 runs to 17 residues. Per the germline V gene, CDR1 is KGHSH and CDR2 is LQKENI. The CDR3 region has the DNA TGTGCCAGCTCAATCCGGACTAGCGGGCGGGCTGTGGAGACCCAGTACTTC. Protein product: CASSIRTSGRAVETQYF.

This clone is a singleton in its sample. The V call is TRBV9, the J call TRBJ2-7; 10 bases map to TRBD1. The V gene end was trimmed by 0 bases and the J gene end by 3 bases; junction bases not matched to a gene: 3. The CDR3 runs to 15 residues. CDR1 is SGDLS, CDR2 YYNGEE, per germline. The CDR3 DNA reads as TGTGCCAGCAGCGTAGCCGGGACAGGGGTCTACGAGCAGTACTTC. It encodes CASSVAGTGVYEQYF.

The genes are TRBV6-5 and TRBJ2-1; 9 nucleotides line up with TRBD2. V trimming: 5 bases; J trimming: 9 bases; junction bases outside the gene matches: 8. The germline CDR1 and CDR2 sequences are MNHEY and SVGAGI. The CDR3 extends over 14 amino acids. The CDR3 region has the DNA TGTGCCAGCAGTAGCGGGGGGCGTTGGTTTGAGCAGTTCTTC. Its protein product is CASSSGGRWFEQFF.

The chain has TRBV18 and TRBJ1-1; TRBD1 aligns across 8 bases. CDR3 size: 16 residues. The germline gives CDR1 KGHSH, CDR2 LQKENI. After removal of 1 base from V and 5 bases from J, the junction contained 9 bases not matched to a gene. In DNA form, the CDR3 reads TGTGCCAGCTCACCACGTACTGGACAGGGACAGACTGAAGCTTTCTTT. Amino acids: CASSPRTGQGQTEAFF.

The V gene is TRBV5-4, the J gene TRBJ1-2, with TRBD1 matching 7 bases. Germline CDR1 reads SGHNT; CDR2 reads YYREEE (reference sequence). The CDR3 is 12 amino acids. V shed 4 bases, J shed 8 bases, and the junction held 5 bases outside the gene matches. The DNA of the CDR3 is TGTGCCAGCAGCCTCCACAGGGGCGGCTACACCTTC. Protein: CASSLHRGGYTF.

This CDR3 is CASSTTGVIGELFF. The CDR3 DNA reads TGCGCCAGCAGCACTACAGGGGTTATTGGGGAGCTGTTTTTT. The chain employs TRBV5-1 and TRBJ2-2; 7 nucleotides match TRBD1. Looked up from germline, CDR1 is SGHRS and CDR2 is YFSETQ. The CDR3 extends over 14 amino acids. V lost 4 bases, J lost 8 bases, and 8 bases stayed unmatched.

This clone was observed a single time. The chain employs TRBV9 and TRBJ1-3; TRBD1 might be the D (6 bases). V shed 0 bases and J shed 0 bases, with 10 bases lying between them. The CDR3 totals 16 residues. Germline V gives CDR1 SGDLS, CDR2 YYNGEE. The chain's CDR3 is CASSVGGGSSGNTIYF. CDR3 bases: TGTGCCAGCAGCGTAGGAGGGGGAAGCTCTGGAAACACCATATATTTT.

This clone was counted a few times. The chain has TRBV28 and TRBJ1-1; D not resolved. Germline CDR1 is MDHEN and CDR2 is SYDVKM. This CDR3 is 13 amino acids long. The ends were cut back, 1 base at V and 1 base at J, with 4 bases in the middle. The CDR3 sequence: CASSLSGNTEAFF. CDR3 nucleotide sequence: TGTGCCAGCAGTTTATCGGGGAACACTGAAGCTTTCTTT.

This clone was observed a single time. The V call is TRBV6-1, the J call TRBJ2-3; 10 bases are a match to TRBD1. After removal of 4 bases from V and 3 bases from J, the junction contained 7 bases not matched to a gene. Germline V gene data show CDR1 as MNHNS and CDR2 as SASEGT. CDR3 length: 16 residues. CDR3 sequence (DNA): TGTGCCAGCAGTGGCTCCGGGACAGGGGCGACAGATACGCAGTATTTT. As protein: CASSGSGTGATDTQYF.